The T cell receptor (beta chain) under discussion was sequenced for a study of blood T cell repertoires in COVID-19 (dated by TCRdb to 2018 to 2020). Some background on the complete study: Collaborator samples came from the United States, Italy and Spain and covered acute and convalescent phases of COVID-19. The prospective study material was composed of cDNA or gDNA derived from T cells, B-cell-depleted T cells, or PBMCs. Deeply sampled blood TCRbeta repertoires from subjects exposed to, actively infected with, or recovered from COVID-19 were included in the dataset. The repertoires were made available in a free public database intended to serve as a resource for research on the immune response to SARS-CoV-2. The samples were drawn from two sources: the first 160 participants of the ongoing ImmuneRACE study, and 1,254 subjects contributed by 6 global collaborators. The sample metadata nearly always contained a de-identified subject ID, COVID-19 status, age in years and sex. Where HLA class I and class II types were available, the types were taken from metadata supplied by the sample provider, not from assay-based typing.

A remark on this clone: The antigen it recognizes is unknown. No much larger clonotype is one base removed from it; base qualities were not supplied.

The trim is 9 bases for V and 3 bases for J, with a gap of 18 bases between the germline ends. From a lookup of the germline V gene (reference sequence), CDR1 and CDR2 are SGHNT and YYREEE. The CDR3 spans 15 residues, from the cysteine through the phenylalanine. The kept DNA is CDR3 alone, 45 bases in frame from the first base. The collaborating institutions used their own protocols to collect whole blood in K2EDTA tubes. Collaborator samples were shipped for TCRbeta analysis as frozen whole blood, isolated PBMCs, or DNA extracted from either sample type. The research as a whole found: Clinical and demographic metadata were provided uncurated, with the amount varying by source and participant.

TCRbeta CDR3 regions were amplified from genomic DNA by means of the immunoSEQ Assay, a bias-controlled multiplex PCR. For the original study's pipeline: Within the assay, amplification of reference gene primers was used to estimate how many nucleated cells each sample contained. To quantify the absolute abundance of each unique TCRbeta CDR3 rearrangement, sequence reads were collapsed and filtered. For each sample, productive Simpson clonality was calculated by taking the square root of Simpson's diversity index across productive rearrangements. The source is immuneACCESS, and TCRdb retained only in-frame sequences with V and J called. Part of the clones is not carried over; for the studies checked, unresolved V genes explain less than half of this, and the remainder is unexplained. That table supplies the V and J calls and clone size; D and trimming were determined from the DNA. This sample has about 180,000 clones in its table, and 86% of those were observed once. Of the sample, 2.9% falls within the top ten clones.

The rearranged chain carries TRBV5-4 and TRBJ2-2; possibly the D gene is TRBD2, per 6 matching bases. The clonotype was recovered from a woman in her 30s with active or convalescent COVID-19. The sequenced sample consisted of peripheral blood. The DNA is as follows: TGTGCCATTAGGGGAGGCGGAGAAGACACCGGGGAGCTGTTTTTT. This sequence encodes CAIRGGGEDTGELFF. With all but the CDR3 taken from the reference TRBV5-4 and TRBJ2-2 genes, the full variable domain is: ETGVTQSPTHLIKTRGQQVTLRCSSQSGHNTVSWYQQALGQGPQFIFQYYREEENGRGNFPPRFSGLQFPNYSSELNVNALELDDSALYLCAIRGGGEDTGELFFGEGSRLTVL.